This T cell receptor (beta chain) was captured in a study of blood T cell repertoires in COVID-19. This clone was counted between two and nine times. Authors' processing steps: From reference gene primer amplification, estimates of nucleated cell counts were derived. Here immunoSEQ multiplex PCR was the method, and the copy in TCRdb shows in-frame clones only, minus some. V and J calls and clone size are those listed in that table; D and trimming were worked out from the DNA. The table shows about 150,000 clones, with 91% occurring only once. Germline values: CDR1 SGHDN, CDR2 FVKESK. The V end was cut by 6 bases, the J end by 1 base, with 9 bases between. This CDR3 comprises 13 residues.

Sequencing was done on a sample of peripheral blood. This sequence originates from a man aged 45-65 years with acute or convalescent COVID-19. The V gene is TRBV14, the J gene TRBJ1-1; no clear D gene. For the CDR3, the DNA is TGTGCCAGCAGATCCATAGAGAACACTGAAGCTTTCTTT. Its translation: CASRSIENTEAFF.